The 28 T cell receptor beta chains reported below all come from one sample, sequenced in a study of blood T cell repertoires in COVID-19. Profiling relied on immunoSEQ multiplex PCR, and the TCRdb table lists in-frame clones only, not all of them. The repertoire holds a few hundred thousand clones, with 75% to 90% as singletons. Sample: peripheral blood. Source of these receptors: a woman aged 50 to 60 with COVID-19, enrolled during active disease.

The rearrangement uses TRBV3-1 (or the pseudogene TRBV3-2) and TRBJ1-3; maybe TRBD1 (5 bases). Germline lookup yields CDR1 LGHDT and CDR2 YNNKEL (reference sequence). Trimming shortened V by 5 bases and J by 0 bases, and 20 bases separated the two germline ends. The CDR3 has 18 residues. The CDR3 loop reads CASSLWGVRTSSGNTIYF. The CDR3 nucleotides are TGTGCCAGCAGCTTATGGGGGGTGAGGACGAGCTCTGGAAACACCATATATTTT.

J is TRBJ1-1 and V is TRBV5-1, with a weak D call TRBD1 (6 bases). Germline V gene data show CDR1 as SGHRS and CDR2 as YFSETQ. The CDR3 is 14 residues long. V gave up 4 bases and J gave up 1 base, with 11 bases separating them. CDR3 coding DNA: TGCGCCAGCAGCCCGGACAGACCGAACACTGAAGCTTTCTTT. It specifies CASSPDRPNTEAFF. Using reference TRBV5-1 and TRBJ1-1 for the parts outside the CDR3, the full variable domain is KAGVTQTPRYLIKTRGQQVTLSCSPISGHRSVSWYQQTPGQGLQFLFEYFSETQRNKGNFPGRFSGRQFSNSRSEMNVSTLELGDSALYLCASSPDRPNTEAFFGQGTRLTVV.

V is TRBV6-2 or TRBV6-3 and J is TRBJ2-1; D remains ambiguous. Germline CDR1 MNHEY, CDR2 SVGEGT. The CDR3 loop spans 15 amino acids. V gave up 4 bases and J gave up 3 bases, with 13 bases separating them. CDR3 sequence (DNA): TGTGCCAGCAGTTCGGCCGGGTTAGGCTACAATGAGCAGTTCTTC. It translates to CASSSAGLGYNEQFF.

The chain is built from TRBV7-9 and TRBJ1-2; weak D call: TRBD1 (6 bases). V was cut by 5 bases and J by 0 bases, with 22 bases left in between. This CDR3 has 18 residues. Germline lookup yields CDR1 SEHNR and CDR2 FQNEAQ (reference sequence). DNA for the CDR3: TGTGCCAGCAGCGAGGTTGTGGGCCGGGACAAAGCTAACTATGGCTACACCTTC. Protein product: CASSEVVGRDKANYGYTF.

The CDR3 loop is CASSPSGSLTDTQYF. CDR3 coding DNA: TGTGCCAGCAGCCCTAGCGGGAGTTTGACAGATACGCAGTATTTT. V is TRBV7-8 and J is TRBJ2-3, with 10 nucleotides matching TRBD2. The CDR3 runs 15 residues. Losses at the gene ends were 5 bases for V and 3 bases for J; bases not matched to a gene: 5. Per the germline V gene, CDR1 is SGHVS and CDR2 is FQNEAQ. Supplemented by reference TRBV7-8 and TRBJ2-3, the full variable domain reads GAGVSQSPRYKVAKRGQDVALRCDPISGHVSLFWYQQALGQGPEFLTYFQNEAQLDKSGLPSDRFFAERPEGSVSTLKIQRTQQEDSAVYLCASSPSGSLTDTQYFGPGTRLTVL.

J is TRBJ2-1 and V is TRBV9; 10 bases match TRBD2. The CDR3 has 15 residues. Trimming at V came to 4 bases and at J to 8 bases, leaving 9 bases not matched to a gene. Germline loops: CDR1 SGDLS, CDR2 YYNGEE. This chain's CDR3 is CASSPQREGNHEQFF. CDR3 bases: TGTGCCAGCAGCCCTCAGCGGGAGGGTAATCATGAGCAGTTCTTC.

The rearrangement links TRBV6-6 to TRBJ1-3; D is unclear. Germline CDR1 reads MNHNY; CDR2 reads SVGAGI (reference sequence). V dropped 2 bases and J dropped 0 bases, with 11 bases sitting between them. The CDR3 contains 16 residues. CDR3 protein: CASSYPQVSSGNTIYF. The CDR3 DNA is TGTGCCAGCAGTTACCCGCAGGTGTCCTCTGGAAACACCATATATTTT.

The gene calls are TRBV29-1 and TRBJ1-4; 7 positions match TRBD1. This CDR3 spans 12 amino acids. Trimming cost V 7 bases and J 2 bases; bases outside gene matches: 1. Germline V gene data show CDR1 as SQVTM and CDR2 as ANQGSEA. The CDR3 is CSGGQTNEKLFF. For the CDR3, the DNA is TGCAGCGGGGGACAGACTAATGAAAAACTGTTTTTT. The whole variable domain, remainder taken from reference TRBV29-1 and TRBJ1-4, is SAVISQKPSRDICQRGTSLTIQCQVDSQVTMMFWYRQQPGQSLTLIATANQGSEATYESGFVIDKFPISRPNLTFSTLTVSNMSPEDSSIYLCSGGQTNEKLFFGSGTQLSVL.

J is TRBJ1-2 and V is TRBV6-5, with 10 bases identical to TRBD1. The CDR3 has 16 amino acids. Looked up from germline, CDR1 is MNHEY and CDR2 is SVGAGI. The V segment lost 4 bases and the J segment 4 bases; nucleotides outside the gene matches: 9. CDR3 sequence reads: CASSSSLGQGSYGYTF. CDR3 sequence (DNA): TGTGCCAGCAGTTCTTCCTTGGGACAGGGGTCCTATGGCTACACCTTC.

This clone occurred once. The chain combines TRBV6-6 with TRBJ2-3; 16 bases align to TRBD2. The trim removed 5 bases at V and 2 bases at J, leaving 4 bases unmatched. The CDR3 extends over 17 amino acids. Germline V gene data show CDR1 as MNHNY and CDR2 as SVGAGI (reference sequence). The CDR3 spells CASSPGTSGRATDTQYF. CDR3 coding DNA: TGTGCCAGCAGTCCTGGGACTAGCGGGAGGGCCACAGATACGCAGTATTTT.

This clone was found a few times. The genes are TRBV30 and TRBJ1-2; 9 nucleotides align to TRBD1. V lost 2 bases, J lost 3 bases, and 7 bases stayed unmatched. Germline assignment: CDR1 GTSNPN and CDR2 SVGIG (reference sequence). There are 15 residues in the CDR3. CDR3 sequence: CAWSIVGQGYYGYTF. As DNA, the CDR3 is TGTGCCTGGAGTATCGTGGGACAGGGATACTATGGCTACACCTTC.

The chain has TRBV5-1 and TRBJ1-4; D gene unclear. The germline CDR1 and CDR2 sequences are SGHRS and YFSETQ. V dropped 6 bases and J dropped 0 bases, with 12 bases sitting between them. The CDR3 sequence is 15 residues long. CDR3 region: CASTLGPATNEKLFF. The CDR3 DNA follows: TGCGCCAGCACACTAGGGCCCGCAACTAATGAAAAACTGTTTTTT.

Written as DNA, the CDR3 is TGTGCCAGCAGCCCCGACAGGGTGTATGGCTACACCTTC. Its translation: CASSPDRVYGYTF. J is TRBJ1-2 and V is TRBV7-2; 7 nucleotides agree with TRBD1. The length of the CDR3 is 13 residues. After removal of 5 bases from V and 5 bases from J, the junction contained 5 bases not matched to a gene. Germline V CDR1 and CDR2: SGHTA, FQGNSA.

Note on this clone: Other DNA sequences in this sample translate to the same CDR3. The chain has TRBV5-1 and TRBJ2-7, with a tentative D call TRBD2 (6 bases). CDR1 SGHRS and CDR2 YFSETQ come from the germline V gene. Trimming stripped 0 bases from V and 0 bases from J, with 10 bases between. CDR3 length equals 15 residues. The CDR3 nucleotides are TGCGCCAGCAGCTTGGCAGCGGGCTCCTCCTACGAGCAGTACTTC. This codes for CASSLAAGSSYEQYF.

J is TRBJ2-6 and V is TRBV7-2; D call uncertain. CDR1 and CDR2 from the germline V gene are SGHTA and FQGNSA. The length of the CDR3 is 15 residues. V shed 5 bases and J shed 4 bases, with 12 bases lying between them. CDR3 in DNA: TGTGCCAGCAGCCCACAGATCTTCGGGGCCAACGTCCTGACTTTC. As protein: CASSPQIFGANVLTF. The entire variable domain, with the rest obtained from reference TRBV7-2 and TRBJ2-6, is as follows: GAGVSQSPSNKVTEKGKDVELRCDPISGHTALYWYRQSLGQGLEFLIYFQGNSAPDKSGLPSDRFSAERTGGSVSTLTIQRTQQEDSAVYLCASSPQIFGANVLTFGAGSRLTVL.

The chain has TRBV4-1 and TRBJ2-7; no clear D gene. The germline gives CDR1 MGHRA, CDR2 YSYEKL. Between the trimmed V and J ends, which lost 1 base and 3 bases, there was a span of 4 bases. The CDR3 spans 12 residues. Here the CDR3 DNA reads TGCGCCAGCAGCCAAGTCGGCTACGAGCAGTACTTC. This gives the protein CASSQVGYEQYF.

The rearrangement joins TRBV6-5 to TRBJ1-1; D unclear. V gave up 7 bases and J gave up 11 bases, with 20 bases separating them. Germline values: CDR1 MNHEY, CDR2 SVGAGI. CDR3 length equals 13 residues. The CDR3 sequence is CASTFPGGMGAFF. The CDR3 DNA reads as TGTGCCAGCACCTTCCCAGGAGGGATGGGGGCTTTCTTT.

V usage is TRBV5-1 and J usage is TRBJ1-1, with unresolved D. This CDR3 contains 14 residues. V was trimmed by 2 bases and J by 1 base, leaving 9 bases between them. The germline CDR1 and CDR2 sequences are SGHRS and YFSETQ. In DNA, the CDR3 is TGCGCCAGCAGCTTCGGAGATAGGAACACTGAAGCTTTCTTT. It translates to CASSFGDRNTEAFF.

CDR3 amino acids: CAISESPGSIYGYTF. The CDR3 bases are TGTGCCATCAGTGAATCCCCGGGGTCGATCTATGGCTACACCTTC. The chain recombines TRBV10-3 with TRBJ1-2; the D is unclear. The CDR3 contains 15 residues. CDR1 ENHRY and CDR2 SYGVKD come from the germline V gene. V lost 3 bases and J lost 4, with 15 bases in between.

V is TRBV15 and J is TRBJ1-5; possible D gene TRBD1, 6 bases. CDR1 is LNHNV, CDR2 YYDKDF, per germline (reference sequence). CDR3 length: 14 residues. V was shortened by 1 base and J by 3 bases, with 7 bases between the two germline ends. CDR3 nucleotides: TGTGCCACCAGCAGAGGGGACACCAATCAGCCCCAGCATTTT. It translates to CATSRGDTNQPQHF.

V usage is TRBV7-6 and J usage is TRBJ2-7, with TRBD2 identical over 9 bases. In germline, CDR1 is SGHVS, CDR2 FNYEAQ. The CDR3 has 16 residues. Trimming removed 1 base from V and 1 base from J; junction bases left unmatched: 5. The DNA of the CDR3 is TGTGCCAGCAGCTTAGTCGGTAGCGGGGGATCCTACGAGCAGTACTTC. Amino acid sequence: CASSLVGSGGSYEQYF. The full variable domain, its missing parts supplied by reference TRBV7-6 and TRBJ2-7, is GAGVSQSPRYKVTKRGQDVALRCDPISGHVSLYWYRQALGQGPEFLTYFNYEAQQDKSGLPNDRFSAERPEGSISTLTIQRTEQRDSAMYRCASSLVGSGGSYEQYFGPGTRLTVT.

This clone was seen a single time. V and J are TRBV7-9 and TRBJ1-6; 8 positions match TRBD1. The CDR3 sequence is 15 residues long. V lost 5 bases and J lost 8; bases outside the gene matches: 8. Germline V gene data show CDR1 as SEHNR and CDR2 as FQNEAQ (reference sequence). The CDR3 nucleotides are TGTGCCAGCAGCCTCTTGACAGGGGAATATTCACCCCTCCACTTT. It translates to CASSLLTGEYSPLHF.

This clone appeared a few times. The CDR3 bases are TGTGCCAGCAGCCTGGGTGTCGGAGGAAGCACAGATACGCAGTATTTT. This gives the protein CASSLGVGGSTDTQYF. The gene calls are TRBV3-1 (or the pseudogene TRBV3-2) and TRBJ2-3; a possible D gene is TRBD2 (5 bases). In germline, CDR1 is LGHDT, CDR2 YNNKEL (reference sequence). This CDR3 region has 16 residues. Trimming took 4 bases from V and 0 from J, leaving 14 bases between them.

The chain is built from TRBV30 and TRBJ2-2; tentative D call: TRBD2 (5 bases). CDR1 and CDR2 from the germline V gene are GTSNPN and SVGIG (reference sequence). V was pared by 5 bases and J by 4 bases, with 14 bases between. The CDR3 covers 14 residues. The CDR3 spells CAWGVASGTGELFF. The DNA of the CDR3 is TGTGCCTGGGGCGTAGCGTCTGGCACCGGGGAGCTGTTTTTT. Complete variable domain (other parts from reference TRBV30 and TRBJ2-2): SQTIHQWPATLVQPVGSPLSLECTVEGTSNPNLYWYRQAAGRGLQLLFYSVGIGQISSEVPQNLSASRPQDRQFILSSKKLLLSDSGFYLCAWGVASGTGELFFGEGSRLTVL.

J is TRBJ2-7 and V is TRBV7-2; the match to TRBD2 covers 8 bases. V shed 5 bases and J 3 bases; nucleotides not matched to a gene: 12. The CDR3 totals 16 residues. The germline gives CDR1 SGHTA, CDR2 FQGNSA. The CDR3: CASSPDVASGLYEQYF. CDR3 in DNA: TGTGCCAGCAGCCCGGACGTTGCTAGCGGGCTCTACGAGCAGTACTTC. The variable domain in full, completed from reference TRBV7-2 and TRBJ2-7, reads GAGVSQSPSNKVTEKGKDVELRCDPISGHTALYWYRQSLGQGLEFLIYFQGNSAPDKSGLPSDRFSAERTGGSVSTLTIQRTQQEDSAVYLCASSPDVASGLYEQYFGPGTRLTVT.

V and J are TRBV5-8 and TRBJ1-1, with unresolved D. The V end was cut by 4 bases, the J end by 1 base, with 20 bases between. CDR3 length: 17 residues. CDR1 is SGHTS and CDR2 is YDEGEE in the germline V gene. Here the CDR3 reads CASSPTGENLKNTEAFF. The CDR3 DNA is TGTGCCAGCAGCCCCACTGGGGAGAATTTAAAGAACACTGAAGCTTTCTTT.

The chain links TRBV27 to TRBJ2-7; D gene ambiguous. V lost 4 bases, J lost 0 bases, and 10 bases lay in between. CDR1 is MNHEY and CDR2 is SMNVEV in the germline V gene (reference sequence). This CDR3 has 14 residues. CDR3 DNA sequence: TGTGCCAGCAGTTGGAGTGGAAGCTCCTACGAGCAGTACTTC. Translated, it gives CASSWSGSSYEQYF.

The V gene is TRBV27, the J gene TRBJ2-3; 11 nucleotides agree with TRBD2. Germline lookup yields CDR1 MNHEY and CDR2 SMNVEV (reference sequence). The CDR3 extends over 16 amino acids. With V trimmed by 5 bases and J by 1 base, 5 bases remained unmatched. CDR3 coding DNA: TGTGCCAGCAGTCTACTAGCGGGAGTTGGCACAGATACGCAGTATTTT. This codes for CASSLLAGVGTDTQYF.